These 15 T cell receptor beta chains were all obtained from the same sample, sequenced in a study of blood T cell repertoires in COVID-19. Produced via immunoSEQ multiplex PCR; TCRdb's table is partial and in-frame only. The sample contains 88,000 or so clones, approximately 82% of which appear only once. Sequencing was done on a sample of peripheral blood. The receptors were gathered from a human donor in a cohort sampled during active COVID-19.

This clone has more than one count but fewer than ten. The chain couples TRBV2 to TRBJ2-3, with D hard to call. V was clipped by 3 bases and J by 0 bases, with 10 bases between them. The CDR3 spans 15 residues. Germline-derived CDR1 and CDR2 are SNHLY and FYNNEI. In DNA form, the CDR3 reads TGTGCCAGCAGTGAGCAAACCACTAGCACAGATACGCAGTATTTT. It is translated as CASSEQTTSTDTQYF.

The V and J genes are TRBV4-1 and TRBJ1-4; 10 bases are shared with TRBD1. The germline CDR1 and CDR2 sequences are MGHRA and YSYEKL. V was pared by 4 bases and J by 2 bases, with 7 bases of the junction left unmatched. There are 17 residues in the CDR3. The CDR3 DNA is TGCGCCAGCAGCCCGGGACAGGGGCCCATGACTAATGAAAAACTGTTTTTT. Its protein is CASSPGQGPMTNEKLFF.

This chain connects TRBV5-1 to TRBJ2-2, with 8 bases aligning to TRBD1. CDR1 is SGHRS and CDR2 is YFSETQ in the germline V gene. The V and J ends lost 4 bases and 1 base, in that order; junction bases with no gene match: 6. CDR3 length: 16 amino acids. CDR3 sequence: CASSKTGTGNTGELFF. DNA for the CDR3: TGCGCCAGCAGCAAAACCGGGACAGGGAACACCGGGGAGCTGTTTTTT.

J is TRBJ2-2 and V is TRBV7-3; 7 nucleotides agree with TRBD2. V shed 5 bases and J 4 bases; nucleotides not matched to a gene: 4. CDR3 length: 14 residues. The germline V gene encodes CDR1 SGHTA and CDR2 FQGTGA. CDR3 residues: CASSRRGTTGELFF. CDR3 nucleotide sequence: TGTGCCAGCAGCCGGCGGGGGACCACCGGGGAGCTGTTTTTT.

The V gene is TRBV9, the J gene TRBJ2-5; maybe TRBD2 (6 bases). Germline assignment: CDR1 SGDLS and CDR2 YYNGEE. CDR3 length: 18 residues. The V and J ends lost 4 bases and 5 bases respectively, with 27 bases between them. CDR3: CASSSGTTSGGNGETQYF. CDR3 bases: TGTGCCAGCAGCTCCGGGACCACTAGTGGCGGGAACGGGGAGACCCAGTACTTC.

The V call is TRBV7-9, the J call TRBJ2-2; D is perhaps TRBD1 (6 bases). The V gene lost 5 bases and the J gene lost 4 bases, with 14 bases spanning the gap. Germline lookup yields CDR1 SEHNR and CDR2 FQNEAQ (reference sequence). This CDR3 comprises 15 residues. The CDR3 DNA follows: TGTGCCAGCAGCCCTACAGGGTCTATCACCGGGGAGCTGTTTTTT. This translates into CASSPTGSITGELFF.

The rearrangement links TRBV6-5 to TRBJ2-5; TRBD2 aligns across 7 bases. The CDR3 has 13 amino acids. Germline-derived CDR1 and CDR2 are MNHEY and SVGAGI. The ends lost 6 bases at V and 5 bases at J; junction bases unmatched: 6. The CDR3 region is CASRRLAGETQYF. The DNA of the CDR3 is TGTGCCAGCAGGAGACTAGCCGGGGAGACCCAGTACTTC.

This sequence joins TRBV27 and TRBJ2-5, with 9 bases lining up with TRBD2. The trim removed 5 bases at V and 4 bases at J, leaving 5 bases unmatched. Germline CDR1 reads MNHEY; CDR2 reads SMNVEV (reference sequence). The CDR3 spans 14 residues. This CDR3 reads CASSAGGQRETQYF. Written as DNA, the CDR3 is TGTGCCAGCAGTGCGGGGGGGCAAAGAGAGACCCAGTACTTC.

The chain recombines TRBV19 with TRBJ2-7; D is perhaps TRBD1 (5 bases). V was pared by 3 bases and J by 6 bases, with 12 bases between. Looked up from germline, CDR1 is LNHDA and CDR2 is SQIVND (reference sequence). The length of the CDR3 is 13 residues. The chain's CDR3 is CASSIGRVGEQYF. The DNA of the CDR3 is TGTGCCAGTAGTATTGGCAGGGTCGGCGAGCAGTACTTC.

In nucleotides, the CDR3 is TGTGCCACCACAGTGGGGACAGGGCGCACTGAAGCTTTCTTT. It yields the protein CATTVGTGRTEAFF. V gene TRBV15 combines with J gene TRBJ1-1, with TRBD1 identical over 9 bases. In germline, CDR1 is LNHNV, CDR2 YYDKDF (reference sequence). The CDR3 extends over 14 amino acids. After removal of 7 bases from V and 4 bases from J, the junction contained 7 bases not matched to a gene. Filled out from reference TRBV15 and TRBJ1-1, the complete variable domain reads DAMVIQNPRYQVTQFGKPVTLSCSQTLNHNVMYWYQQKSSQAPKLLFHYYDKDFNNEADTPDNFQSRRPNTSFCFLDIRSPGLGDTAMYLCATTVGTGRTEAFFGQGTRLTVV.

This chain joins TRBV27 and TRBJ1-4; 7 nucleotides match TRBD1. The germline gives CDR1 MNHEY, CDR2 SMNVEV (reference sequence). The J segment lost 1 base and the V segment lost 6 bases, leaving 2 bases of the junction unmatched. This CDR3 contains 14 residues. The CDR3 nucleotides read TGTGCCAGCAGCCACAGGGGAACTAATGAAAAACTGTTTTTT. Translated, it gives CASSHRGTNEKLFF.

The rearrangement joins TRBV4-3 to TRBJ2-6; D not resolved. V shed 0 bases and J shed 2 bases, with 5 bases lying between them. The CDR3 contains 15 residues. Germline CDR1 and CDR2: LGHNA and YSLEER. DNA for the CDR3: TGCGCCAGCAGCCAAGATCTAGCTGGGGCCAACGTCCTGACTTTC. Its translation is CASSQDLAGANVLTF.

The V gene is TRBV16, the J gene TRBJ2-1; TRBD1 is a possible D gene (7 bases). The CDR3 covers 15 residues. V lost 4 bases and J 9 bases, leaving 19 bases between the germline ends. Looked up from germline, CDR1 is KGHSY and CDR2 is FQNENV. The CDR3 reads CASSRTQTGTGEQFF. The DNA for the CDR3 is TGTGCCAGCAGCCGCACACAGACAGGGACTGGTGAGCAGTTCTTC.

This chain joins TRBV5-6 and TRBJ1-5, with D perhaps matching TRBD1 (6 bases). In germline, CDR1 is SGHDT, CDR2 YYEEEE. The germline V and J ends were trimmed by 4 bases and 6 bases, with 11 bases remaining between them. The CDR3 covers 13 residues. The CDR3 bases are TGTGCCAGCAGCACACAGGGTACTCAGCCCCAGCATTTT. Translating gives CASSTQGTQPQHF.

The chain is built from TRBV27 and TRBJ1-1, with D possibly TRBD1 on 6 matching bases. The CDR3 is 14 amino acids. Germline V lookup: CDR1 MNHEY, CDR2 SMNVEV (reference sequence). V was cut by 5 bases and J by 1 base, with 11 bases left in between. In DNA form, the CDR3 reads TGTGCCAGCAGTCTATGGGGACAGAACACTGAAGCTTTCTTT. It specifies CASSLWGQNTEAFF.